The sample holds one count of the clone carrying this T cell receptor beta chain. As yet, its antigen is unknown. The method was immunoSEQ multiplex PCR; TCRdb's version includes in-frame clones alone and lacks a portion of them. Here the sample spans some 130,000 clones, about 93% being singletons. Second doses that came at about 4 or about 12 weeks were put together. This CDR3 comprises 16 residues. Germline CDR1 KGHDR, CDR2 SFDVKD. V lost 4 bases and J 2 bases, leaving 16 bases between the germline ends. The data originate from a study of T cell responses to AZD1222 COVID-19 vaccine. Overall study findings and caveats: Reports say nearly half of spike-specific TCRs go after unmutated variant regions. Spike-specific TCR breadth and depth both grew after two AZD1222 doses. Females made up more of the donors, who were largely white British, and clonal diversity may have come out too low.

The chain recombines TRBV24-1 with TRBJ1-2, with D possibly TRBD1 on 6 matching bases. The TCR comes from an adult who received the AZD1222 COVID-19 vaccine. The sequencing used peripheral blood, collected 28 days after the second AZD1222 dose. CDR3 loop: CATSDRSRGGNYGYTF. The CDR3 region has the DNA TGTGCCACCAGTGACCGAAGCCGAGGGGGGAACTATGGCTACACCTTC.